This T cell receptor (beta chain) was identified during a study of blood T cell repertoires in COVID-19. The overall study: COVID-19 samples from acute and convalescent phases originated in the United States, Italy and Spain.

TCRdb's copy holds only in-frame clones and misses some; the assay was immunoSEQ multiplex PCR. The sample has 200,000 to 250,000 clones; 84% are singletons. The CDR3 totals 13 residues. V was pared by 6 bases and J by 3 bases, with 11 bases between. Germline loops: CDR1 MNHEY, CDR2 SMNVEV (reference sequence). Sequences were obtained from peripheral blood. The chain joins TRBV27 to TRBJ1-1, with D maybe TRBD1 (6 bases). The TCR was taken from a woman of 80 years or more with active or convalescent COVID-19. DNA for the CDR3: TGTGCCAGCAGCCTTAACAGGGACACTGAAGCTTTCTTT. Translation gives CASSLNRDTEAFF.